This T cell receptor beta chain is drawn from a study of response to subunit inactivated influenza vaccine. Study results and caveats: Authors suggested that a seasonal influenza vaccination recruits few new T cells each time.

MiXCR was run by TCRdb on the RT-PCR reads, yielding one entry per CDR3 protein. Seen here are about 530,000 distinct CDR3 sequences, about 10% observed once, and the top ten hold roughly 10%. This clonotype was picked up a small number of times. Its antigen is unidentified. This CDR3 comprises 19 residues. Germline assignment: CDR1 LGHNA and CDR2 YNFKEQ. V lost 8 bases, J lost 1 base, and 27 bases lay in between. The V gene is TRBV4-2, the J gene TRBJ2-1; the D gene could be TRBD1 or TRBD2 (5 bases each). The source of this sequence is a man in his fifties who received an inactivated influenza vaccine. The sequencing here drew on PBMCs from blood, taken on the day of vaccination. CDR3 sequence: CASEKEGIAGGGSYNEQFF. CDR3 nucleotides: TGTGCCAGCGAGAAAGAGGGGATAGCTGGGGGTGGATCCTACAATGAGCAGTTCTTC.